The 15 T cell receptor beta chains listed next were all sequenced from one sample in a study of neoadjuvant anti-PD-1 for oral cavity cancer. The assay was immunoSEQ multiplex PCR, and TCRdb's table has in-frame clones only and misses some. The sample holds more than 15,000 clones, roughly 62% seen once. The sample was PBMCs, taken before nivolumab (anti-PD-1) treatment. Receptors originate from a person between 35 and 79 years old with oral cavity squamous cell carcinoma.

Within the sample, this clone is medium-sized. The chain is built from TRBV9 and TRBJ2-2; no clear D gene. The CDR3 contains 11 residues. Germline V lookup: CDR1 SGDLS, CDR2 YYNGEE. V was trimmed by 0 bases and J by 6 bases, leaving 0 bases between them. As DNA, the CDR3 is TGTGCCAGCAGCGTAGCCGGGGAGCTGTTTTTT. This encodes CASSVAGELFF.

The rearrangement joins TRBV10-1 to TRBJ1-1, with D uncertain. Germline CDR1 reads WNHNN; CDR2 reads SYGVQD (reference sequence). The CDR3 spans 13 residues. Trimming cost V 8 bases and J 5 bases, with 15 bases left between them. The CDR3 here is CASRSTLETEAFF. The CDR3 DNA is TGCGCCAGCCGTTCGACACTCGAGACTGAAGCTTTCTTT.

The genes are TRBV2 and TRBJ2-1; 7 nucleotides line up with TRBD1. In germline, CDR1 is SNHLY, CDR2 FYNNEI. V was pared by 4 bases and J by 0 bases, with 3 bases of the junction left unmatched. The CDR3 has 15 residues. Here the CDR3 reads CASSGDRRSYNEQFF. The CDR3 nucleotides are TGTGCCAGCAGTGGGGACAGACGCTCCTACAATGAGCAGTTCTTC.

This chain links TRBV30 with TRBJ2-7; 10 bases agree with TRBD2. The germline V gene has CDR1 GTSNPN and CDR2 SVGIG (reference sequence). Losses at the gene ends were 0 bases for V and 4 bases for J; bases not matched to a gene: 6. This CDR3 is 15 amino acids long. CDR3 bases: TGTGCCTGGAGTGTAGGGCTAGCGGGAGCATACGAGCAGTACTTC. Translation: CAWSVGLAGAYEQYF.

V and J are TRBV9 and TRBJ2-7; D may be TRBD2 (6 bases). Per germline, CDR1 SGDLS and CDR2 YYNGEE. Trimming cost V 4 bases and J 0 bases, with 11 bases left between them. The CDR3 is made up of 14 amino acids. The CDR3 spells CASSPRDDSYEQYF. The DNA of the CDR3 is TGTGCCAGCAGCCCGCGGGACGACTCCTACGAGCAGTACTTC.

The chain joins TRBV19 to TRBJ1-5, with TRBD1 identical over 8 bases. The CDR3 totals 16 residues. Germline V gene sequence: CDR1 LNHDA, CDR2 SQIVND (reference sequence). With 0 bases clipped from V and 3 bases from J, the junction kept 4 bases outside the gene matches. CDR3 sequence (DNA): TGTGCCAGTAGTATAGACGCGGGACAGGTCAATCAGCCCCAGCATTTT. Amino acid sequence: CASSIDAGQVNQPQHF.

This clone was seen only a few times. The chain recombines TRBV30 with TRBJ2-3; 7 bases map to TRBD2. This CDR3 spans 13 amino acids. Trimming took 5 bases from V and 0 from J; bases not matched to a gene: 2. Per germline, CDR1 GTSNPN and CDR2 SVGIG (reference sequence). In DNA, the CDR3 is TGTGCCTGGGTGCGGGAGAGCACAGATACGCAGTATTTT. Translating gives CAWVRESTDTQYF. Based on the CDR3 plus reference TRBV30 and TRBJ2-3, the full variable domain is SQTIHQWPATLVQPVGSPLSLECTVEGTSNPNLYWYRQAAGRGLQLLFYSVGIGQISSEVPQNLSASRPQDRQFILSSKKLLLSDSGFYLCAWVRESTDTQYFGPGTRLTVL.

The chain recombines TRBV6-5 with TRBJ1-2; D ambiguous. Germline V gene lookup returns CDR1 MNHEY and CDR2 SVGAGI. This CDR3 contains 13 residues. V was cut by 5 bases and J by 7 bases, with 14 bases left in between. CDR3 nucleotides: TGTGCCAGCAGTAACCCCTCGTCCCCTGGCTACACCTTC. This sequence encodes CASSNPSSPGYTF.

The chain links TRBV11-2 to TRBJ2-1, with D possibly TRBD2 on 6 matching bases. The V gene lost 3 bases and the J gene lost 5 bases, with 14 bases spanning the gap. The CDR3 spans 15 residues. Germline-derived CDR1 and CDR2 are SGHAT and FQNNGV. CDR3 residues: CASSFGDFGDNEQFF. The CDR3 DNA is TGTGCCAGCAGCTTCGGGGACTTCGGGGACAATGAGCAGTTCTTC. The full variable domain, its missing parts supplied by reference TRBV11-2 and TRBJ2-1, is EAGVAQSPRYKIIEKRQSVAFWCNPISGHATLYWYQQILGQGPKLLIQFQNNGVVDDSQLPKDRFSAERLKGVDSTLKIQPAKLEDSAVYLCASSFGDFGDNEQFFGPGTRLTVL.

V and J are TRBV6-5 and TRBJ1-2; no clear D. The CDR3 loop spans 13 amino acids. Germline loops: CDR1 MNHEY, CDR2 SVGAGI. V shed 7 bases and J shed 1 base, with 10 bases lying between them. DNA of the CDR3: TGTGCCAGCACCGGACGGAGTAACTATGGCTACACCTTC. Residues: CASTGRSNYGYTF.

The chain recombines TRBV5-1 with TRBJ2-7, with 7 positions matching TRBD2. CDR1 is SGHRS, CDR2 YFSETQ, per germline. CDR3 length: 15 residues. The ends lost 2 bases at V and 0 bases at J; junction bases unmatched: 5. CDR3 sequence reads: CASSLNGGTSYEQYF. CDR3 sequence (DNA): TGCGCCAGCAGCTTAAACGGGGGGACCTCCTACGAGCAGTACTTC. Full variable domain (rest looked up from reference TRBV5-1 and TRBJ2-7): KAGVTQTPRYLIKTRGQQVTLSCSPISGHRSVSWYQQTPGQGLQFLFEYFSETQRNKGNFPGRFSGRQFSNSRSEMNVSTLELGDSALYLCASSLNGGTSYEQYFGPGTRLTVT.

The chain has TRBV2 and TRBJ1-4, with no clear D. Looked up from germline, CDR1 is SNHLY and CDR2 is FYNNEI. CDR3 size: 14 residues. Between the trimmed V and J ends, which lost 0 bases and 3 bases, there was a span of 5 bases. In DNA form, the CDR3 reads TGTGCCAGCAGTGAAGCAGGCCCTAATGAAAAACTGTTTTTT. It is translated as CASSEAGPNEKLFF.

This chain joins TRBV7-3 and TRBJ1-1, with D maybe TRBD1 (5 bases). CDR3 size: 14 residues. Germline CDR1 and CDR2: SGHTA and FQGTGA. Trimming removed 2 bases from V and 4 bases from J, with 11 bases in between. The CDR3 spells CASSLRGQGTEAFF. Written as DNA, the CDR3 is TGTGCCAGCAGCTTACGTGGGCAGGGCACTGAAGCTTTCTTT.

CDR3 DNA sequence: TGCGCCAGCAGCCCTTTCGGGCAGGGGGTAGGGACTAATGAAAAACTGTTTTTT. Translation: CASSPFGQGVGTNEKLFF. J is TRBJ1-4 and V is TRBV4-1, with TRBD1 matching 7 bases. CDR3 length: 18 residues. Looked up from germline, CDR1 is MGHRA and CDR2 is YSYEKL. The V segment lost 4 bases and the J segment 2 bases; nucleotides outside the gene matches: 13.

The chain employs TRBV13 and TRBJ2-1, with TRBD2 identical over 11 bases. This CDR3 has 15 residues. V dropped 2 bases and J dropped 12; count of bases not matched to a gene: 9. Germline CDR1 reads PRHDT; CDR2 reads FYEKMQ (reference sequence). In nucleotides, the CDR3 is TGTGCCAGCAGCTTAACTAGCGGGAGTGGGATCAGGCAGTTCTTC. As protein: CASSLTSGSGIRQFF.